A single sample is the source of the 26 T cell receptor beta chains below, sequenced in a study of cytomegalovirus exposure and HLA in healthy donors. In the PCR, 60 Vbeta and 13 Jbeta primers were used. Sequenced by immunoSEQ multiplex PCR; TCRdb stores in-frame clones only, minus some. Of some 220,000 clones listed, 78% are singletons. The sequenced sample was PBMCs. Receptors were obtained from a boy younger than 18 in good health and CMV-seronegative.

V usage is TRBV5-4 and J usage is TRBJ2-7; 9 bases align to TRBD1. The CDR3 loop spans 15 amino acids. The ends lost 5 bases at V and 6 bases at J; junction bases unmatched: 12. In germline, CDR1 is SGHNT, CDR2 YYREEE (reference sequence). The CDR3 sequence: CASSQIGQGRFEQYF. The DNA of the CDR3 is TGTGCCAGCAGTCAGATAGGACAGGGGCGGTTCGAGCAGTACTTC.

This chain joins TRBV9 and TRBJ2-7; TRBD1 agrees at 9 bases. Germline V gives CDR1 SGDLS, CDR2 YYNGEE. The CDR3 totals 14 residues. The ends lost 5 bases at V and 3 bases at J; junction bases unmatched: 6. CDR3 amino acids: CASSPGTGLYEQYF. The DNA of the CDR3 is TGTGCCAGCAGTCCCGGGACAGGGCTCTACGAGCAGTACTTC.

The chain employs TRBV5-1 and TRBJ1-1; 9 nucleotides line up with TRBD1. Trimming at V came to 4 bases and at J to 0 bases, leaving 7 bases not matched to a gene. The CDR3 covers 16 residues. Per germline, CDR1 SGHRS and CDR2 YFSETQ. The CDR3 DNA is TGCGCCAGCAGCCCAGGACAGGGGATCCTGAACACTGAAGCTTTCTTT. It translates to CASSPGQGILNTEAFF.

The CDR3 reads CAISPAGGPQDTQYF. Here the CDR3 DNA reads TGTGCCATCAGTCCGGCGGGAGGGCCTCAAGATACGCAGTATTTT. The rearrangement links TRBV10-3 to TRBJ2-3, with 9 bases matching TRBD2. CDR1 is ENHRY, CDR2 SYGVKD, per germline. After removal of 5 bases from V and 5 bases from J, the junction contained 8 bases not matched to a gene. CDR3 length: 15 residues.

V usage is TRBV19 and J usage is TRBJ1-1; 11 positions match TRBD1. Germline V gene data show CDR1 as LNHDA and CDR2 as SQIVND (reference sequence). This CDR3 spans 18 amino acids. The V gene end was trimmed by 2 bases and the J gene end by 5 bases; junction bases not matched to a gene: 13. CDR3 DNA sequence: TGTGCCAGTAGTATAAGGGGACAGGGGGGGATCTCGGAGACTGAAGCTTTCTTT. It specifies CASSIRGQGGISETEAFF. Drawing the rest from reference TRBV19 and TRBJ1-1, the complete variable domain is DGGITQSPKYLFRKEGQNVTLSCEQNLNHDAMYWYRQDPGQGLRLIYYSQIVNDFQKGDIAEGYSVSREKKESFPLTVTSAQKNPTAFYLCASSIRGQGGISETEAFFGQGTRLTVV.

V gene TRBV7-9 combines with J gene TRBJ2-1; D possibly corresponds to TRBD1 (5 bases). Per the germline V gene, CDR1 is SEHNR and CDR2 is FQNEAQ (reference sequence). Deletions cut 4 bases from V and 9 bases from J, with 10 bases between. This CDR3 contains 12 residues. CDR3 sequence (DNA): TGTGCCAGCAGCTCGGACATGTTTGAGCAGTTCTTC. It is translated as CASSSDMFEQFF.

This clone was detected a few times. The rearrangement joins TRBV21-1 to TRBJ1-2; the table calls TRBD1, which could not be checked here. TRBV21-1 is described as a pseudogene. The CDR3 length is 12 residues. The CDR3 region has the DNA TGTGCCAGCAGCAGAATCCAGGGGGGCTACACCTTC. Its translation: CASSRIQGGYTF.

The J gene is TRBJ2-7, the V gene TRBV11-3, with 10 bases aligning to TRBD2. The CDR3 loop spans 16 amino acids. CDR1 SGHNT and CDR2 YENEEA come from the germline V gene. With V trimmed by 0 bases and J by 8 bases, 10 bases remained unmatched. This chain's CDR3 is CASSLDSISGRAQQYF. DNA of the CDR3: TGTGCCAGCAGCTTAGATTCTATAAGCGGGAGGGCGCAGCAGTACTTC.

This clone was observed a handful of times. As DNA, the CDR3 is TGTGCCAGCAGCTTGGGGTGGGGGCAGTACCAGCCCCAGCATTTT. It encodes CASSLGWGQYQPQHF. The chain combines TRBV5-6 with TRBJ1-5, with a weak D call TRBD1 (6 bases). The germline V gene has CDR1 SGHDT and CDR2 YYEEEE. CDR3 length: 15 amino acids. V was pared by 0 bases and J by 7 bases, with 14 bases between.

This chain links TRBV9 with TRBJ2-5; 7 bases fit TRBD2. The CDR3 spans 16 residues. Germline trimming cut 3 bases from V and 0 bases from J; bases unmatched to any gene: 8. In germline, CDR1 is SGDLS, CDR2 YYNGEE. CDR3 region: CASSAARLADQETQYF. CDR3 coding DNA: TGTGCCAGCAGCGCCGCCCGCCTAGCGGACCAAGAGACCCAGTACTTC.

This chain uses TRBV11-3 with TRBJ1-6; D gene uncertain. Germline V gene lookup returns CDR1 SGHNT and CDR2 YENEEA. The CDR3 has 12 amino acids. V lost 0 bases, J lost 12 bases, and 6 bases lay in between. The CDR3 DNA reads as TGTGCCAGCAGCTTAGAAGGCGGACCCCTCCACTTT. Its translation: CASSLEGGPLHF.

The rearrangement uses TRBV18 and TRBJ1-2; possibly TRBD1 for D (6 bases). The CDR3 extends over 17 amino acids. Germline V gene sequence: CDR1 KGHSH, CDR2 LQKENI. V was pared by 4 bases and J by 5 bases, with 23 bases between. Written as DNA, the CDR3 is TGTGCCAGCTCACGATCTCAAAGCAGGGGCGAGGGATATGGCTACACCTTC. Protein sequence: CASSRSQSRGEGYGYTF.

The rearrangement uses TRBV5-4 and TRBJ1-1, with 9 bases fitting TRBD1. The CDR3 loop spans 13 amino acids. J was trimmed by 4 bases and V by 5 bases; bases with no gene match: 3. Germline V gene sequence: CDR1 SGHNT, CDR2 YYREEE (reference sequence). The DNA of the CDR3 is TGTGCCAGCAGAAGACAGGGGGGCACTGAAGCTTTCTTT. Amino acids: CASRRQGGTEAFF.

The V gene is TRBV5-1, the J gene TRBJ2-7; a weak D match, TRBD1 (6 bases). V dropped 0 bases and J dropped 2 bases, with 12 bases sitting between them. The CDR3 contains 15 residues. Germline V gene sequence: CDR1 SGHRS, CDR2 YFSETQ. CDR3 sequence: CASSLVGGGTYEQYF. CDR3 nucleotide sequence: TGCGCCAGCAGCTTGGTTGGGGGCGGCACCTACGAGCAGTACTTC.

This clone came up once. The chain has TRBV9 and TRBJ1-1; D is possibly TRBD1 (5 bases). The CDR3 covers 15 residues. Trimming pared 4 bases from V and 0 bases from J, leaving 13 bases between. From germline, CDR1 is SGDLS and CDR2 YYNGEE. The DNA for the CDR3 is TGTGCCAGCAGCCAGGGTCCCTTTATGAACACTGAAGCTTTCTTT. Translated, it gives CASSQGPFMNTEAFF.

The chain is built from TRBV5-1 and TRBJ2-5, with TRBD2 matching over 10 bases. The J call is doubtful: the DNA matches TRBJ2-7 better. There are 17 residues in the CDR3. CDR1 and CDR2 from the germline V gene are SGHRS and YFSETQ. This CDR3 is CASSLRTSGGGGYEQYF. CDR3 DNA: TGCGCCAGCAGCTTGCGGACTAGCGGCGGGGGGGGCTACGAGCAGTACTTC.

The chain couples TRBV9 to TRBJ2-5, with unresolved D. The CDR3 has 14 amino acids. The V gene's germline CDR1 is SGDLS and CDR2 YYNGEE. Between the trimmed V and J ends, which lost 0 bases and 1 base, there was a span of 7 bases. This CDR3 reads CASSVGHIQETQYF. Here the CDR3 DNA reads TGTGCCAGCAGCGTAGGGCATATCCAAGAGACCCAGTACTTC.

This chain connects TRBV4-1 to TRBJ1-2, with D tentatively TRBD1 (5 bases). V dropped 1 base and J dropped 0 bases, with 9 bases sitting between them. Germline V lookup: CDR1 MGHRA, CDR2 YSYEKL. CDR3 size: 15 residues. The CDR3 coding sequence is TGCGCCAGCAGCCAAGCGGCAGGGACTAACTATGGCTACACCTTC. The encoded protein is CASSQAAGTNYGYTF.

The chain links TRBV2 to TRBJ1-6, with D perhaps matching TRBD1 (5 bases). V was pared by 3 bases and J by 10 bases, with 19 bases between. Germline V lookup: CDR1 SNHLY, CDR2 FYNNEI. The CDR3 is 16 residues long. The CDR3 region is CASSDRQLRGKSPLHF. CDR3 DNA: TGTGCCAGCAGTGATAGGCAACTTCGGGGGAAATCACCCCTCCACTTT. Using reference TRBV2 and TRBJ1-6 for the parts outside the CDR3, the full variable domain is EPEVTQTPSHQVTQMGQEVILRCVPISNHLYFYWYRQILGQKVEFLVSFYNNEISEKSEIFDDQFSVERPDGSNFTLKIRSTKLEDSAMYFCASSDRQLRGKSPLHFGNGTRLTVT.

The V call is TRBV11-3, the J call TRBJ1-1, with D hard to call. Trimming removed 4 bases from V and 13 bases from J, with 22 bases in between. This CDR3 is built from 14 residues. The germline CDR1 and CDR2 sequences are SGHNT and YENEEA. CDR3: CASSSQENGRRVFF. CDR3 DNA: TGTGCCAGCAGCTCCCAGGAGAATGGGCGGCGGGTTTTCTTT.

The chain uses TRBV5-1 and TRBJ2-2; 12 positions match TRBD1. Losses at the gene ends were 0 bases for V and 3 bases for J; bases not matched to a gene: 3. The CDR3 is 17 amino acids. The germline CDR1 and CDR2 sequences are SGHRS and YFSETQ. CDR3 protein: CASSLGGQGAHTGELFF. The DNA of the CDR3 is TGCGCCAGCAGCTTGGGGGGACAGGGGGCGCACACCGGGGAGCTGTTTTTT.

The V gene is TRBV4-1, the J gene TRBJ2-3; TRBD2 matches at 10 bases. This CDR3 region has 15 residues. The V segment lost 2 bases and the J segment 10 bases; nucleotides outside the gene matches: 9. CDR1 is MGHRA, CDR2 YSYEKL, per germline. The CDR3 is CASSQTPLAGVAQYF. The CDR3 nucleotides read TGCGCCAGCAGCCAAACCCCCCTAGCGGGGGTGGCGCAGTATTTT.

The table lists this clone with a few counts. The rearrangement uses TRBV7-9 and TRBJ2-1; 9 bases map to TRBD1. CDR3 length: 15 residues. Unmatched junction bases numbered 7, after V lost 2 bases and J lost 8 bases. Germline lookup yields CDR1 SEHNR and CDR2 FQNEAQ (reference sequence). CDR3 amino acids: CASSLSGTGTHEQFF. The CDR3 bases are TGTGCCAGCAGCTTAAGCGGGACAGGGACCCATGAGCAGTTCTTC.

The chain employs TRBV29-1 and TRBJ2-1; D remains ambiguous. CDR3 length equals 13 residues. The germline CDR1 and CDR2 sequences are SQVTM and ANQGSEA. The V end lost 6 bases, the J end lost 4 bases, and 13 bases lay between the germline ends. CDR3 sequence: CSVAGSAYNEQFF. CDR3 coding DNA: TGCAGCGTAGCCGGGTCGGCTTACAATGAGCAGTTCTTC.

V and J are TRBV2 and TRBJ1-2; 9 bases agree with TRBD1. V dropped 9 bases and J dropped 8; count of bases not matched to a gene: 7. The CDR3 is 12 residues long. Germline V lookup: CDR1 SNHLY, CDR2 FYNNEI. The CDR3 reads CARRTGENGYTF. Here the CDR3 DNA reads TGTGCCAGAAGGACAGGGGAAAACGGCTACACCTTC.

This chain links TRBV5-1 with TRBJ1-2; no clear D. The V and J ends lost 3 bases and 8 bases respectively, with 14 bases between them. This CDR3 has 13 residues. Germline CDR1 reads SGHRS; CDR2 reads YFSETQ. The CDR3 here is CASSSDLEEGYTF. In nucleotides, the CDR3 is TGCGCCAGCAGCTCCGACCTAGAGGAGGGCTACACCTTC.